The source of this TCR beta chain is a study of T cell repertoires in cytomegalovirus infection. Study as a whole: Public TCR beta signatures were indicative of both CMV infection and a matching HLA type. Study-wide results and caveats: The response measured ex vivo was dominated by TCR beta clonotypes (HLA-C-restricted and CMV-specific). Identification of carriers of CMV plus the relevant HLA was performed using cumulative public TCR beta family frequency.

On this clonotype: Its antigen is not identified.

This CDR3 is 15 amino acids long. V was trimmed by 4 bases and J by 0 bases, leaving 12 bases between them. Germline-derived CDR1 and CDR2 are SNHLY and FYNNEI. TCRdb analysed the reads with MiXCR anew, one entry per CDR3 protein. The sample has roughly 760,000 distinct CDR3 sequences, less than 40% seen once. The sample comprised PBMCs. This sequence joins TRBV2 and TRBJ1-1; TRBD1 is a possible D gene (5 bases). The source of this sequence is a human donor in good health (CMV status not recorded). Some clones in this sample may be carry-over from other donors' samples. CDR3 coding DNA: TGTGCCAGCAGTGTCACCGGGACGGTGAACACTGAAGCTTTCTTT. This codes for CASSVTGTVNTEAFF.